One sample yielded the 11 T cell receptor beta chains listed below, sequenced in a study of CD8+ T cells in alopecia areata. cDNA prepared by RNA extraction and subsequent reverse transcription served as the template for sequencing. TCRdb keeps only in-frame clones here, not all; method: immunoSEQ multiplex PCR. The sample was found to contain under 2,500 clones, and every one recurs. The pooled cutaneous lymph node cells were sorted using several markers (CD4, CD8alpha, NKG2D, NKG2ACE and others). The sample comprised CD8+ T cells sorted from a lymph node. Every receptor here comes from a C3H/HeJ mouse with alopecia areata. The strain's MHC type: H2-k.

This clone turned up a few times. Germline and genes here are mouse. The CDR3 end is not reached by the read, which stops 4 residues before it; the germline J gene fills it in. V and J are TRBV1 and TRBJ2-5, with D perhaps matching TRBD1 (6 bases). Germline assignment: CDR1 NSQYPW and CDR2 LRSPGD (reference sequence). The CDR3 contains 14 residues. CDR3 DNA, as far as it was read: TGCACCTGCAGTGCAGATTACAGGGAAGAC. Its protein product is CTCSADYRED. The whole CDR3 reads CTCSADYREDTQYF.

This clone has a count of ten or more. Germline and genes here are mouse. The read is 4 residues too short to cover the CDR3 end, so that end is filled in from the germline J gene. The chain uses TRBV13-2 and TRBJ2-5, with D tentatively TRBD2 (5 bases). Germline values: CDR1 NNHNN, CDR2 SYGAGS (reference sequence). The CDR3 loop spans 15 amino acids. V was clipped by 1 base and J by 1 base, with 10 bases between them. CDR3 DNA (partial): TGTGCCAGCGGTGATTTTGGGGATGACCAAGAC. Its translation is CASGDFGDDQD. The full CDR3 protein is CASGDFGDDQDTQYF.

This clone appeared a few times. Here the gene names and germline are mouse. The CDR3 is cut off 4 residues early in the read; its end comes from the germline J gene. This rearrangement joins TRBV13-2 to TRBJ2-3, with D perhaps matching TRBD1 (6 bases). Germline CDR1 NNHNN, CDR2 SYGAGS (reference sequence). This CDR3 has 15 residues. Trimming left V 2 bases short and J 0 bases short, with 10 bases between. The CDR3 DNA, read in part, is TGTGCCAGCGGTGAATGGACAGCTAGTGCAGAA. Residues: CASGEWTASAE. The whole CDR3 sequence is CASGEWTASAETLYF.

This clone was detected only a few times. Germline and genes here are mouse. The read finishes 4 residues shy of the CDR3 end, and the germline J gene is used to complete it. This chain connects TRBV5 to TRBJ2-1; D is possibly TRBD1 (6 bases). Germline CDR1 is LGHNA and CDR2 is YNLKQL (reference sequence). This CDR3 is 14 amino acids long. V gave up 4 bases and J gave up 4 bases, with 11 bases separating them. The DNA read from the CDR3 is TGTGCCAGCAGCCCGGGACAAAAATATGCT. Translating gives CASSPGQKYA. The full CDR3 sequence reads CASSPGQKYAEQFF.

Relative to its sample, this clone is medium-sized (0.01 to 0.1%). Mouse gene names and germline throughout. CDR3 bases read: TGTGCAAGCAGCTTACTGGGGATTTAT. Encoded protein: CASSLLGIY. The whole CDR3 is CASSLLGIYEQYF. J is TRBJ2-7 and V is TRBV16; weak D call: TRBD2 (6 bases). The read halts 4 residues ahead of the CDR3 end, with the missing end drawn from the germline J gene. Germline V lookup: CDR1 SGHSA, CDR2 FRNQAP. The CDR3 is 13 residues long.

This clone was seen repeatedly, ten times or more. Here the gene names and germline are mouse. The read ends 4 residues early relative to the CDR3; the germline J gene fills the gap. This chain links TRBV5 with TRBJ2-3; TRBD2 aligns across 7 bases. The CDR3 has 15 amino acids. The ends lost 1 base at V and 0 bases at J; junction bases unmatched: 1. In germline, CDR1 is LGHNA, CDR2 YNLKQL (reference sequence). The sequenced part of the CDR3 DNA is TGTGCCAGCAGCCAAGCTGGGGGTAGTGCAGAA. Translated, it gives CASSQAGGSAE. The full CDR3 reads CASSQAGGSAETLYF.

This clone was counted between two and nine times. Mouse gene names apply. Read data end 4 residues before the CDR3 end; the end is taken from the germline J gene. This chain links TRBV19 with TRBJ1-1; 9 bases match TRBD1. V trimming: 5 bases; J trimming: 2 bases; junction bases outside the gene matches: 4. The CDR3 covers 14 residues. The germline gives CDR1 FNHDT, CDR2 SITEND (reference sequence). The part of the CDR3 DNA that was read is TGTGCCAGCAGCCGGGACAGGGTCAACACA. It codes for CASSRDRVNT. Given in full, the CDR3 is CASSRDRVNTEVFF.

Comments on this clone: Any gene name here is a mouse gene name. The read ends 4 residues shy of where the CDR3 ends; the end is completed using the germline J gene. V is TRBV31 and J is TRBJ2-2; TRBD2 aligns across 11 bases. Germline CDR1 reads GKSSPN; CDR2 reads SITVG. With 1 base clipped from V and 2 bases from J, the junction kept 3 bases outside the gene matches. The CDR3 totals 16 residues. The DNA read from the CDR3 is TGTGCCTGGAGTCCCAGACTGGGGGGGAACACCGGG. It specifies CAWSPRLGGNTG. The CDR3 in full is CAWSPRLGGNTGQLYF.

This clone has only a few counts. These gene names are mouse names. From the germline J gene comes the end of the CDR3, since the read stops 4 residues before it. The chain couples TRBV1 to TRBJ2-1, with 8 bases lining up with TRBD1. V lost 0 bases and J lost 3; bases outside the gene matches: 1. This CDR3 has 15 amino acids. Germline V gene lookup returns CDR1 NSQYPW and CDR2 LRSPGD (reference sequence). CDR3 DNA (partial): TGCACCTGCAGTGCAGAAGACAGGGGCTATGCT. As protein: CTCSAEDRGYA. The whole CDR3 protein is CTCSAEDRGYAEQFF.

This clone was found many times. The gene names here belong to mouse. The CDR3 is cut off 4 residues early in the read; its end comes from the germline J gene. The chain uses TRBV13-2 and TRBJ1-1; 9 bases map to TRBD1. CDR3 size: 16 residues. Germline CDR1 is NNHNN and CDR2 is SYGAGS (reference sequence). Unmatched junction bases numbered 6, after V lost 3 bases and J lost 0 bases. The covered CDR3 bases are TGTGCCAGCGGTGGTGACAGGGGGGGAACAAACACA. It encodes CASGGDRGGTNT. The full CDR3 reads CASGGDRGGTNTEVFF.

This clone appeared a few times. Gene names and germline refer to mouse. The read ends 4 residues before the CDR3 terminus; that terminus is restored from the germline J gene. The V gene is TRBV13-1, the J gene TRBJ2-1, with 9 bases identical to TRBD2. Per the germline V gene, CDR1 is NSHNY and CDR2 is SYGAGN. The CDR3 runs 16 residues. Trimming removed 1 base from V and 0 bases from J; junction bases left unmatched: 2. CDR3 sequence: CASSDRDWVNYAEQFF. The sequenced CDR3 bases are TGTGCCAGCAGTGATCGGGACTGGGTTAACTATGCT.